This record covers a single TCR beta chain. Germline V gene data show CDR1 as MGHRA and CDR2 as YSYEKL. CDR3 length: 17 residues. With V trimmed by 4 bases and J by 0 bases, 12 bases remained unmatched. This sample is drawn from a study of control samples from healthy donors and cancer patients. TCRdb's copy holds only in-frame clones and misses some; the assay was immunoSEQ multiplex PCR. The data show 120,000 to 150,000 clones, about 90% seen once. The receptor was derived from a man between 18 and 29 years old in good health. The sample consisted of blood. The V and J genes are TRBV4-1 and TRBJ2-7; 7 nucleotides agree with TRBD2. The CDR3 sequence: CASSPGPSGVVSYEQYF. CDR3 sequence (DNA): TGCGCCAGCAGCCCGGGCCCCAGCGGGGTAGTCTCCTACGAGCAGTACTTC.